This T cell receptor beta chain was captured by sequencing in a study of tumor and adjacent non-tumor tissue in lung cancer. The template was RNA from unsorted bulk tissue. Comments on this clonotype: One base away lies a much larger clone, so this may be a sequencing read error.

Three rounds of nested PCR, following a modified ARM-PCR protocol, produced the TCRbeta library. TCRdb used MiXCR to reprocess the multiplex PCR reads, holding one entry per CDR3 protein. The data contain about 200,000 distinct CDR3 sequences, about 71% of them singletons. The CDR3 length is 14 residues. Germline CDR1 SQVTM, CDR2 ANQGSEA. Trimming left V 0 bases short and J 4 bases short, with 12 bases between. The sample was lung tumor tissue. The receptor comes from a man aged 60 to 75 with non-small cell lung cancer. This chain joins TRBV29-1 and TRBJ2-5; perhaps TRBD2 as D (6 bases). The CDR3 region has the DNA TGCAGCGTTGAAGATTGGAGGGGCTCAGAGACCCAGTACTTC. Amino acid sequence: CSVEDWRGSETQYF.